The T cell receptor (beta chain) described here comes from a study of T cell changes during pregnancy in multiple sclerosis. The length of the CDR3 is 16 residues. Trimming left V 2 bases short and J 4 bases short, with 18 bases between. Germline CDR1 and CDR2: MNHEY and SMNVEV (reference sequence). Sequencing used immunoSEQ multiplex PCR; TCRdb keeps in-frame clones, though not all of them. The sample includes about 120,000 clones, approximately 95% seen only once; the top ten take 6.2%. The source is a female donor with multiple sclerosis, enrolled in a pregnancy study. V is TRBV27 and J is TRBJ2-7; D may be TRBD2 (5 bases). The source material was peripheral blood, sampled before pregnancy. CDR3 loop: CASSLVRASKIYEQYF. The DNA of the CDR3 is TGTGCCAGCAGTTTAGTGAGGGCCAGCAAAATTTACGAGCAGTACTTC.